The 21 T cell receptor beta chains reported below all come from one sample, sequenced in a study of blood T cell repertoires in COVID-19. TCRdb's table, derived via immunoSEQ multiplex PCR, lists solely in-frame clones and lacks some. The data show 60,000 to 85,000 clones, more than 75% seen once. The sequencing input was peripheral blood. The receptor source for this set is a human donor in a cohort sampled during active COVID-19.

This clone was detected only a few times. The chain links TRBV3-1 (or the pseudogene TRBV3-2) to TRBJ2-2; tentatively, D is TRBD1 (6 bases). V lost 0 bases to trimming and J lost 5 bases, with 16 bases between them. The CDR3 is 17 residues long. Germline CDR1 LGHDT, CDR2 YNNKEL (reference sequence). The CDR3 region is CASSQEWDTPHTGELFF. CDR3 DNA: TGTGCCAGCAGCCAAGAATGGGACACCCCCCATACCGGGGAGCTGTTTTTT.

The chain combines TRBV7-9 with TRBJ1-4; D remains unclear. Germline loops: CDR1 SEHNR, CDR2 FQNEAQ (reference sequence). Trimming removed 5 bases from V and 5 bases from J, with 12 bases in between. The CDR3 consists of 14 residues. In nucleotides, the CDR3 is TGTGCCAGCAGCCCCGCGAGCCGGAATGAAAAACTGTTTTTT. Protein: CASSPASRNEKLFF.

This sequence joins TRBV7-2 and TRBJ2-5, with D unclear. The length of the CDR3 is 13 residues. Trimming pared 3 bases from V and 2 bases from J, leaving 7 bases between. Germline CDR1 is SGHTA and CDR2 is FQGNSA. The chain's CDR3 is CASSFTRQETQYF. CDR3 DNA sequence: TGTGCCAGCAGCTTTACGAGACAAGAGACCCAGTACTTC.

The V and J genes are TRBV13 and TRBJ1-2, with 8 bases fitting TRBD1. CDR1 is PRHDT and CDR2 is FYEKMQ in the germline V gene (reference sequence). The CDR3 extends over 15 amino acids. V lost 5 bases, J lost 3 bases, and 8 bases stayed unmatched. This CDR3 is CASSRPGQEYYGYTF. In DNA form, the CDR3 reads TGTGCCAGCAGCCGCCCGGGACAGGAATACTATGGCTACACCTTC.

This rearrangement joins TRBV2 to TRBJ2-3, with D hard to call. Trimming shortened V by 3 bases and J by 7 bases, and 8 bases separated the two germline ends. The CDR3 spans 12 residues. The germline CDR1 and CDR2 sequences are SNHLY and FYNNEI. The CDR3: CASSEGPNTQYF. CDR3 coding DNA: TGTGCCAGCAGTGAGGGCCCCAATACGCAGTATTTT. The full variable domain, in which reference TRBV2 and TRBJ2-3 provide the parts outside the CDR3, is EPEVTQTPSHQVTQMGQEVILRCVPISNHLYFYWYRQILGQKVEFLVSFYNNEISEKSEIFDDQFSVERPDGSNFTLKIRSTKLEDSAMYFCASSEGPNTQYFGPGTRLTVL.

The CDR3 coding sequence is TGTGCCAGCAGTGTATACACAGTTACTGGGGCCAACGTCCTGACTTTC. It translates to CASSVYTVTGANVLTF. The V gene is TRBV6-1, the J gene TRBJ2-6; D is unclear. Trimming left V 4 bases short and J 2 bases short, with 12 bases between. Per germline, CDR1 MNHNS and CDR2 SASEGT. This CDR3 spans 16 amino acids.

This chain links TRBV6-6 with TRBJ2-7; 13 bases agree with TRBD2. Germline CDR1 is MNHNY and CDR2 is SVGAGI (reference sequence). This CDR3 is built from 13 residues. After removal of 7 bases from V and 7 bases from J, the junction contained 4 bases not matched to a gene. As DNA, the CDR3 is TGTGCCAGCACCGGACTAGCGGGGGATGAGCAGTACTTC. Amino acids: CASTGLAGDEQYF.

This clone was counted a few times. V is TRBV5-4 and J is TRBJ1-2, with TRBD1 identical over 9 bases. The CDR3 runs 15 residues. V lost 3 bases, J lost 3 bases, and 6 bases stayed unmatched. Per germline, CDR1 SGHNT and CDR2 YYREEE (reference sequence). CDR3 sequence reads: CASSSRQGVHYGYTF. DNA of the CDR3: TGTGCCAGCAGCTCCCGACAGGGGGTTCACTATGGCTACACCTTC.

This clone was picked up one time. The chain combines TRBV11-2 with TRBJ2-5; 8 bases match TRBD1. The DNA end is a closer match to TRBJ2-7, so the J assignment may be wrong. CDR3 size: 15 residues. CDR1 and CDR2 (germline): SGHAT, FQNNGV. The CDR3 sequence: CASSSHATGEYEQYF. The CDR3 coding sequence is TGTGCCAGCAGCTCCCATGCGACAGGGGAGTACGAGCAGTACTTC.

The rearrangement links TRBV5-1 to TRBJ2-2; a possible D gene is TRBD2 (6 bases). This CDR3 has 17 amino acids. With 0 bases removed from V and 3 bases from J, the gap between germline ends came to 15 bases. The V gene's germline CDR1 is SGHRS and CDR2 YFSETQ. CDR3 sequence (DNA): TGCGCCAGCAGCTTGGCCCGGGACTCACGGGACACCGGGGAGCTGTTTTTT. As protein: CASSLARDSRDTGELFF.

V is TRBV19 and J is TRBJ1-2; D remains ambiguous. Per the germline V gene, CDR1 is LNHDA and CDR2 is SQIVND (reference sequence). The CDR3 has 16 amino acids. Trimming removed 3 bases from V and 1 base from J, with 15 bases in between. CDR3 sequence reads: CASSMNPRLINYGYTF. The CDR3 DNA sequence: TGTGCCAGTAGTATGAACCCCCGACTCATTAACTATGGCTACACCTTC.

The chain joins TRBV27 to TRBJ2-1; unclear D gene. This CDR3 is built from 12 residues. Germline V gene sequence: CDR1 MNHEY, CDR2 SMNVEV (reference sequence). Trimming removed 3 bases from V and 5 bases from J, with 5 bases in between. The CDR3 sequence: CASSFKNNEQFF. CDR3 sequence (DNA): TGTGCCAGCAGTTTCAAAAACAATGAGCAGTTCTTC.

V gene TRBV7-2 combines with J gene TRBJ2-1; tentatively, D is TRBD1 (5 bases). The V and J ends lost 4 bases and 14 bases respectively, with 15 bases between them. Germline assignment: CDR1 SGHTA and CDR2 FQGNSA. CDR3 length equals 12 residues. The CDR3 region has the DNA TGTGCCAGCAGCTCCCGGACATCTTCTAAGTTCTTC. Translated, it gives CASSSRTSSKFF.

The chain combines TRBV23-1 with TRBJ2-7; D is uncertain. TRBV23-1 carries the ORF label, with uncertain function. The CDR3 covers 12 residues. Between the trimmed V and J ends, which lost 4 bases and 2 bases, there was a span of 6 bases. The CDR3 reads CASSLQTYEQYF. CDR3 bases: TGCGCCAGCAGTCTACAGACCTACGAGCAGTACTTC.

The chain carries TRBV7-9 and TRBJ2-7; TRBD2 agrees at 8 bases. Germline V CDR1 and CDR2: SEHNR, FQNEAQ (reference sequence). Trimming removed 1 base from V and 3 bases from J; junction bases left unmatched: 5. The CDR3 is 15 residues long. The CDR3 sequence is CASSLGPTSGYEQYV. The CDR3 nucleotides are TGTGCCAGCAGCTTAGGCCCAACTAGCGGCTACGAGCAGTACGTC.

The chain carries TRBV11-2 and TRBJ1-1; no clear D gene. Trimming cost V 1 base and J 1 base, with 7 bases left between them. The length of the CDR3 is 14 residues. The V gene's germline CDR1 is SGHAT and CDR2 FQNNGV. The CDR3 sequence: CASSLAAGNTEAFF. In DNA, the CDR3 is TGTGCCAGCAGCTTAGCGGCAGGGAACACTGAAGCTTTCTTT.

This clone has only a few counts. This chain links TRBV7-3 with TRBJ2-1; tentatively, D is TRBD1 (5 bases). Germline CDR1 reads SGHTA; CDR2 reads FQGTGA. Trimming took off 5 bases at V and 5 bases at J, with 16 bases between the two ends. The CDR3 sequence is 15 residues long. The DNA for the CDR3 is TGTGCCAGCAGCCGCGACAGCCACCCAAACAATGAGCAGTTCTTC. Its translation is CASSRDSHPNNEQFF.

CDR3 sequence reads: CASSVLQINTEAFF. As DNA, the CDR3 is TGTGCCAGCAGTGTATTACAAATAAACACTGAAGCTTTCTTT. The chain has TRBV2 and TRBJ1-1; D call uncertain. Germline CDR1 is SNHLY and CDR2 is FYNNEI. V gave up 4 bases and J gave up 2 bases, with 11 bases separating them. The CDR3 spans 14 residues.

The rearrangement links TRBV5-6 to TRBJ1-2, with 9 nucleotides matching TRBD1. CDR1 and CDR2 from the germline V gene are SGHDT and YYEEEE. Trimming cost V 2 bases and J 8 bases; bases outside gene matches: 10. The CDR3 sequence is 15 residues long. In DNA form, the CDR3 reads TGTGCCAGCAGCTTACGAACCGGGACAGGGTCCGGCTACACCTTC. Protein sequence: CASSLRTGTGSGYTF.

The chain employs TRBV5-6 and TRBJ2-5, with 9 bases lining up with TRBD2. J lost 5 bases, V lost 3 bases, and 14 bases had no gene match. Germline lookup yields CDR1 SGHDT and CDR2 YYEEEE. This CDR3 contains 17 residues. The CDR3 reads CASSSQTSGRGVETQYF. The CDR3 DNA follows: TGTGCCAGCAGCTCCCAGACTAGCGGCCGAGGGGTGGAGACCCAGTACTTC.

The chain combines TRBV28 with TRBJ2-2; no clear D gene. Trimming cost V 11 bases and J 1 base, with 14 bases left between them. Germline V gene lookup returns CDR1 MDHEN and CDR2 SYDVKM. This CDR3 has 14 residues. This CDR3 is CALKSAGNTGELFF. CDR3 bases: TGTGCCCTTAAGAGTGCAGGGAACACCGGGGAGCTGTTTTTT.